This TCR beta chain is drawn from a study of Graves' ophthalmopathy and Graves' hyperthyroidism. RNA served as the template for amplifying TCR beta CDR3 regions. The first round was an RT-PCR with HTBI primers, and the second round was a multiplex PCR. TCRdb passed the multiplex PCR reads through MiXCR, listing each CDR3 protein once. The table includes approximately 540,000 distinct CDR3 sequences, about two fifths detected once. Germline-derived CDR1 and CDR2 are SGHVS and FQNEAQ. V lost 5 bases and J 2 bases, leaving 12 bases between the germline ends. The CDR3 has 15 amino acids. Hyperthyroidism cases were recent diagnoses of under 2 months' duration in people aged 18 to 65. In its sample, this clonotype was seen many times.

V and J are TRBV7-8 and TRBJ2-2, with a tentative D call TRBD2 (6 bases). The sequence was collected from an adult man with Graves' hyperthyroidism. Sequenced: peripheral blood or thyroid tissue (not recorded which). CDR3: CASSRRGSNTGELFF. Here the CDR3 DNA reads TGTGCCAGCAGCCGCCGGGGGTCAAACACCGGGGAGCTGTTTTTT.